What follows describes a single T cell receptor (beta chain). This entry is derived from a study of shared T cell receptors in the human thymus. The data were produced by immunoSEQ multiplex PCR, yet TCRdb's version contains in-frame clones alone and is incomplete. The sample carries roughly 410,000 clones, just under 95% recorded once. CDR1 SEHNR and CDR2 FQNEAQ come from the germline V gene (reference sequence). The CDR3 contains 15 residues. J was trimmed by 6 bases and V by 1 base; bases with no gene match: 5. V usage is TRBV7-9 and J usage is TRBJ2-1; 8 nucleotides line up with TRBD2. This TCR was sampled from a human donor. The sample consisted of thymocytes. The CDR3 sequence is CASSLEPGRGNEQFF. The CDR3 DNA reads as TGTGCCAGCAGCTTAGAGCCCGGGAGGGGCAATGAGCAGTTCTTC.